The 26 T cell receptor beta chains presented below share a single source sample, sequenced in a study of T-cell reconstitution after alpha-beta-depleted transplantation in children. Preparation of the TCRbeta library involved a method that used unique molecular identifiers. A single record per CDR3 protein comes from TCRdb applying MiXCR to the PCR reads. The sample lists 580,000 or so distinct CDR3 sequences, about 21% seen once, with 14% in the top ten. Sequenced here: PBMCs, mostly from graft donor cells, sampled 360 days after TCRalphabeta/CD19-depleted stem cell transplant. Receptor source: a boy under two years old who had a stem cell transplant for acute myeloid leukemia, so the T cells may come from the graft donor.

The chain uses TRBV12-3 or TRBV12-4 and TRBJ2-4, with D unclear. This CDR3 is 13 amino acids long. The V end was cut by 3 bases, the J end by 2 bases, with 5 bases between. CDR3 coding DNA: TGTGCCAGCAGTTTGCAACCCAAAAACATTCAGTACTTC. Protein sequence: CASSLQPKNIQYF.

This clonotype was counted many times. J is TRBJ2-1 and V is TRBV11-2; D perhaps matches TRBD2 (5 bases). The germline V gene has CDR1 SGHAT and CDR2 FQNNGV. V was clipped by 3 bases and J by 5 bases, with 23 bases between them. The CDR3 covers 18 residues. CDR3 amino acids: CASSLRVRKAQSHNEQFF. The CDR3 DNA reads as TGTGCCAGCAGCTTGAGGGTGCGGAAGGCACAGAGCCACAATGAGCAGTTCTTC. Drawing the rest from reference TRBV11-2 and TRBJ2-1, the complete variable domain is EAGVAQSPRYKIIEKRQSVAFWCNPISGHATLYWYQQILGQGPKLLIQFQNNGVVDDSQLPKDRFSAERLKGVDSTLKIQPAKLEDSAVYLCASSLRVRKAQSHNEQFFGPGTRLTVL.

The V gene is TRBV7-2, the J gene TRBJ2-5, with 7 bases matching TRBD1. CDR1 SGHTA and CDR2 FQGNSA come from the germline V gene. J was trimmed by 2 bases and V by 5 bases; bases with no gene match: 8. The CDR3 loop spans 15 amino acids. DNA for the CDR3: TGTGCCAGCAGCCCGACGGGGACAGTTCAAGAGACCCAGTACTTC. This translates into CASSPTGTVQETQYF.

This sequence joins TRBV5-1 and TRBJ1-1; D remains unclear. Germline lookup yields CDR1 SGHRS and CDR2 YFSETQ. Between the trimmed V and J ends, which lost 5 bases and 3 bases, there was a span of 14 bases. CDR3 length: 14 residues. The CDR3 DNA is TGCGCCAGCAGAGCGTTGGACGCGGACACTGAAGCTTTCTTT. This encodes CASRALDADTEAFF.

The V gene is TRBV5-1, the J gene TRBJ2-5; 7 bases align to TRBD1. The CDR3 extends over 16 amino acids. Trimming cost V 4 bases and J 1 base; bases outside gene matches: 10. Per germline, CDR1 SGHRS and CDR2 YFSETQ. CDR3 in amino acids: CASSPGLWDSQETQYF. The CDR3 DNA is TGCGCCAGCAGCCCGGGTCTATGGGACAGCCAAGAGACCCAGTACTTC.

This clonotype appeared a few times. This chain uses TRBV7-2 with TRBJ1-2; D is uncertain. V was clipped by 3 bases and J by 0 bases, with 5 bases between them. The CDR3 extends over 13 amino acids. The germline gives CDR1 SGHTA, CDR2 FQGNSA. The CDR3 DNA reads TGTGCCAGCAGCTTCCAGCCTAACTATGGCTACACCTTC. Translating gives CASSFQPNYGYTF. The variable domain in full, with the rest retrieved from reference TRBV7-2 and TRBJ1-2, is GAGVSQSPSNKVTEKGKDVELRCDPISGHTALYWYRQSLGQGLEFLIYFQGNSAPDKSGLPSDRFSAERTGGSVSTLTIQRTQQEDSAVYLCASSFQPNYGYTFGSGTRLTVV.

This clonotype was recorded many times. V is TRBV20-1 and J is TRBJ2-7, with 8 bases identical to TRBD1. This CDR3 is built from 14 residues. Germline V gives CDR1 DFQATT, CDR2 SNEGSKA (reference sequence). V trimming: 3 bases; J trimming: 5 bases; junction bases outside the gene matches: 9. The CDR3 DNA sequence: TGCAGTGCTAGGGACAGGGAAAGGCTACACGAGCAGTACTTC. Translated, it gives CSARDRERLHEQYF.

This clonotype was picked up a small number of times. The gene calls are TRBV15 and TRBJ2-7, with D tentatively TRBD1 (6 bases). CDR1 is LNHNV, CDR2 YYDKDF, per germline (reference sequence). V lost 5 bases and J 2 bases, leaving 22 bases between the germline ends. CDR3 length: 17 residues. CDR3 amino acids: CATSPGGTTGFTYEQYV. The CDR3 coding sequence is TGTGCCACCAGCCCCGGAGGAACAACAGGGTTTACCTACGAGCAGTACGTC.

The chain is built from TRBV5-5 and TRBJ2-4; 7 bases match TRBD2. CDR3 length: 14 residues. Germline V gene sequence: CDR1 SGHKS, CDR2 YYEKEE (reference sequence). J lost 3 bases, V lost 4 bases, and 4 bases had no gene match. CDR3 in amino acids: CASSRTRGKNIQYF. The CDR3 region has the DNA TGTGCCAGCAGCCGGACTAGAGGCAAAAACATTCAGTACTTC.

The chain joins TRBV29-1 to TRBJ1-3, with D maybe TRBD1 (6 bases). Germline CDR1 and CDR2: SQVTM and ANQGSEA. The germline V and J ends were trimmed by 4 bases and 1 base, with 11 bases remaining between them. The CDR3 consists of 14 residues. The chain's CDR3 is CSVANRDSGNTIYF. The CDR3 bases are TGCAGCGTTGCAAACAGGGATTCTGGAAACACCATATATTTT.

Ten or more counts support this clonotype. The CDR3 DNA is TGTGCCAGCAGCTTGAAACAGGTCTCCTACGAGCAGTACGTC. It encodes CASSLKQVSYEQYV. The chain carries TRBV5-6 and TRBJ2-7, with TRBD1 as a possible D gene (5 bases). CDR3 length equals 14 residues. Germline V gives CDR1 SGHDT, CDR2 YYEEEE. Trimming took off 1 base at V and 0 bases at J, with 8 bases between the two ends.

This clonotype was detected a few times. The J gene is TRBJ2-7, the V gene TRBV28; TRBD1 matches 7 bases. The V and J ends lost 5 bases and 3 bases, in that order; junction bases with no gene match: 13. The CDR3 has 16 residues. The germline gives CDR1 MDHEN, CDR2 SYDVKM. The CDR3 here is CASSGSSRDSLYEQYV. DNA for the CDR3: TGTGCCAGCAGTGGATCGAGCCGGGACAGCCTCTACGAGCAGTACGTC.

This clonotype showed up many times. The J gene is TRBJ2-7, the V gene TRBV20-1; maybe TRBD2 (5 bases). V shed 6 bases and J shed 3 bases, with 15 bases lying between them. The CDR3 consists of 13 residues. CDR1 and CDR2 (germline): DFQATT, SNEGSKA (reference sequence). CDR3 sequence (DNA): TGCAGTGCAGCGACCGCTAGCTACTACGAGCAGTACGTC. Encoded protein: CSAATASYYEQYV.

This clonotype turned up a few times. J is TRBJ2-7 and V is TRBV6-5; 7 bases match TRBD2. Looked up from germline, CDR1 is MNHEY and CDR2 is SVGAGI. With 2 bases clipped from V and 6 bases from J, the junction kept 1 base outside the gene matches. This CDR3 spans 12 amino acids. CDR3 nucleotide sequence: TGTGCCAGCAGTTACGGCGGGGGCGAGCAGTACTTC. This encodes CASSYGGGEQYF.

This rearrangement joins TRBV6-1 to TRBJ1-1; 11 nucleotides match TRBD1. Per germline, CDR1 MNHNS and CDR2 SASEGT. The junction had 9 bases not matched to a gene; V was cut back by 6 bases and J by 6 bases. CDR3 length: 15 amino acids. The CDR3 is CASRDRGRLAAEAFF. In DNA, the CDR3 is TGTGCCAGCAGGGACAGGGGGCGCTTGGCCGCTGAAGCTTTCTTT.

The chain combines TRBV7-9 with TRBJ2-7, with 7 positions matching TRBD2. The CDR3 sequence is 16 residues long. V trimming: 0 bases; J trimming: 3 bases; junction bases outside the gene matches: 8. The V gene's germline CDR1 is SEHNR and CDR2 FQNEAQ (reference sequence). CDR3 coding DNA: TGTGCCAGCAGCTTAGCGCGTGTCGGGGGGAGCTACGAGCAGTACTTC. Translation: CASSLARVGGSYEQYF.

This clonotype appeared a few times. The chain is built from TRBV29-1 and TRBJ2-3, with D maybe TRBD2 (7 bases). Germline V gene data show CDR1 as SQVTM and CDR2 as ANQGSEA. V shed 4 bases and J shed 0 bases, with 14 bases lying between them. CDR3 length: 15 amino acids. The CDR3 loop reads CSVGGGRTSTDTQYF. In DNA form, the CDR3 reads TGCAGCGTTGGGGGGGGCAGAACTAGCACAGATACGCAGTATTTT.

This clonotype was counted only a few times. V is TRBV15 and J is TRBJ1-4, with D maybe TRBD1 (5 bases). Trimming stripped 3 bases from V and 7 bases from J, with 15 bases between. In germline, CDR1 is LNHNV, CDR2 YYDKDF (reference sequence). The CDR3 is 15 amino acids. The CDR3 sequence is CATSRRGARGEKLFF. The CDR3 DNA reads as TGTGCCACCAGCAGGCGAGGAGCAAGGGGTGAAAAACTGTTTTTT. Complete variable domain (other parts from reference TRBV15 and TRBJ1-4): DAMVIQNPRYQVTQFGKPVTLSCSQTLNHNVMYWYQQKSSQAPKLLFHYYDKDFNNEADTPDNFQSRRPNTSFCFLDIRSPGLGDTAMYLCATSRRGARGEKLFFGSGTQLSVL.

This clonotype appeared a few times. The chain employs TRBV21-1 and TRBJ1-6; the table assigns TRBD1, which was not confirmed against the DNA. TRBV21-1 is designated a pseudogene. There are 16 residues in the CDR3. This CDR3 reads CASSKWTGQRNSPLHF. The CDR3 nucleotides are TGTGCCAGCAGCAAATGGACAGGGCAGAGAAATTCACCCCTCCACTTT.

This clonotype occurred many times. The V call is TRBV7-2, the J call TRBJ2-1; 9 positions match TRBD1. CDR1 is SGHTA, CDR2 FQGNSA, per germline. The CDR3 consists of 16 residues. V shed 11 bases and J 5 bases; nucleotides not matched to a gene: 16. CDR3 region: CAGGTGPPFEDNEQFF. For the CDR3, the DNA is TGTGCCGGTGGGACAGGGCCCCCATTTGAGGACAATGAGCAGTTCTTC.

This clonotype was observed a handful of times. The J gene is TRBJ1-3, the V gene TRBV29-1; no definite D call. CDR1 and CDR2 from the germline V gene are SQVTM and ANQGSEA. V lost 0 bases to trimming and J lost 4 bases, with 7 bases between them. CDR3 size: 13 residues. Here the CDR3 DNA reads TGCAGCGTTGAAGATCCTAGGGGAAACACCATATATTTT. It codes for CSVEDPRGNTIYF.

This clonotype was observed a few times. The chain is built from TRBV13 and TRBJ2-5, with D hard to call. The CDR3 extends over 14 amino acids. Germline V gives CDR1 PRHDT, CDR2 FYEKMQ (reference sequence). Between the trimmed V and J ends, which lost 2 bases and 3 bases, there was a span of 10 bases. The CDR3 nucleotides are TGTGCCAGCAGCTTACGACGGACCGAAGAGACCCAGTACTTC. As protein: CASSLRRTEETQYF. Looking up the rest from reference TRBV13 and TRBJ2-5 gives the full variable domain: AAGVIQSPRHLIKEKRETATLKCYPIPRHDTVYWYQQGPGQDPQFLISFYEKMQSDKGSIPDRFSAQQFSDYHSELNMSSLELGDSALYFCASSLRRTEETQYFGPGTRLLVL.

This clonotype was recorded many times. The CDR3 DNA sequence: TGCAGCACCCAGCGGGGGGGGGCCTACAATGAGCAGTTCTTC. This encodes CSTQRGGAYNEQFF. The rearrangement links TRBV29-1 to TRBJ2-1; 10 bases line up with TRBD2. This CDR3 has 14 amino acids. CDR1 is SQVTM, CDR2 ANQGSEA, per germline. Trimming took 8 bases from V and 2 from J; bases not matched to a gene: 6.

This clonotype was detected many times. CDR3 sequence (DNA): TGTGCCACCAGCAGAACAGATCAAGAGACCCAGTACTTC. It codes for CATSRTDQETQYF. The rearrangement links TRBV15 to TRBJ2-5; D is ambiguous. CDR3 size: 13 residues. Germline V lookup: CDR1 LNHNV, CDR2 YYDKDF (reference sequence). V shed 2 bases and J shed 2 bases, with 6 bases lying between them.

This clonotype was seen repeatedly, ten times or more. V gene TRBV5-1 combines with J gene TRBJ2-5; 7 nucleotides line up with TRBD1. This CDR3 has 16 residues. CDR1 is SGHRS, CDR2 YFSETQ, per germline. J lost 5 bases, V lost 0 bases, and 10 bases had no gene match. CDR3 in amino acids: CASSLAGTAGLETQYF. CDR3 nucleotide sequence: TGCGCCAGCAGCTTGGCCGGGACAGCTGGACTGGAGACCCAGTACTTC.

The chain is built from TRBV28 and TRBJ2-7; possibly TRBD1 for D (5 bases). CDR1 is MDHEN, CDR2 SYDVKM, per germline. V lost 6 bases and J 2 bases, leaving 14 bases between the germline ends. The CDR3 runs 14 residues. The CDR3 region has the DNA TGTGCCAGCAGACGGATAGACAGAACCTACGAGCAGTACGTC. As protein: CASRRIDRTYEQYV.